Listed below are T cell receptor beta chains from one sample, sequenced in a study of T cell responses to AZD1222 COVID-19 vaccine. The repertoire was sequenced with immunoSEQ multiplex PCR; TCRdb's copy has only in-frame clones and lacks some. In the table there are tens of thousands of clones, 75% to 90% of which are singletons. The material sequenced was peripheral blood, taken on day 0 of MenACWY control vaccination. The receptors stem from an adult in good health. The CDR3 runs from the conserved cysteine through the conserved F or W. D genes are given only for firm matches. Expanded clones get a size class; other rows say once, few or many, or leave the size out.

>.|.|TRBV2|TRBJ1-5
CASSRGPWENQPQHF
TGTGCCAGCAGTCGCGGGCCCTGGGAAAATCAGCCCCAGCATTTT
>TRBD1|.|TRBV28|TRBJ1-5
CASIEGARQPQHF
TGTGCCAGCATCGAGGGGGCCCGTCAGCCCCAGCATTTT
>.|.|TRBV11-2|TRBJ2-2
CASSLGQGGELFF
TGTGCCAGCAGCTTGGGCCAAGGGGGGGAGCTGTTTTTT
>.|.|TRBV5-1|TRBJ1-1
CASSLDTAPGEAFF
TGCGCCAGCAGCTTGGATACGGCCCCGGGTGAAGCTTTCTTT
>.|.|TRBV30|TRBJ1-1
CAWSVRGTVNTEAFF
TGTGCCTGGAGTGTACGGGGGACGGTGAACACTGAAGCTTTCTTT
>.|once|TRBV6-1|TRBJ1-1
CASSEAVSGNTEAFF
TGTGCCAGCAGTGAAGCGGTTTCTGGGAACACTGAAGCTTTCTTT
>TRBD2|.|TRBV11-2|TRBJ2-3
CASSLRGSVAGASDTQYF
TGTGCCAGCAGCTTAAGGGGTAGCGTAGCGGGAGCGTCAGATACGCAGTATTTT
>TRBD1|once|TRBV2|TRBJ1-2
CASSGINRGEGYGYTF
TGTGCCAGCAGTGGCATAAACAGGGGAGAGGGCTATGGCTACACCTTC
>.|.|TRBV11-3|TRBJ2-1
CASSLHNEQFF
TGTGCCAGCAGCTTACACAATGAGCAGTTCTTC
>TRBD2|.|TRBV6-5|TRBJ2-7
CASSRDYPSYEQYF
TGTGCCAGCAGCCGGGACTATCCCTCCTACGAGCAGTACTTC
>.|.|TRBV28|TRBJ1-1
CASSLPPVGLNTEAFF
TGTGCCAGCAGTTTACCCCCCGTAGGTTTGAACACTGAAGCTTTCTTT
>.|.|TRBV28|TRBJ2-7
CASSHRYEQYF
TGTGCCAGCAGTCACAGGTACGAGCAGTACTTC
>TRBD2|.|TRBV4-2|TRBJ2-1
CASSQDRAGGRGEQFF
TGTGCCAGCAGCCAAGATCGAGCGGGAGGGCGGGGTGAGCAGTTCTTC
>.|.|TRBV4-1|TRBJ1-6
CASSQDWGSPLHF
TGCGCCAGCAGCCAAGACTGGGGTTCACCCCTCCACTTT
>TRBD1|once|TRBV7-7|TRBJ2-2
CASSPRTGRNTGELFF
TGTGCTAGCAGCCCTCGGACAGGGCGGAACACCGGGGAGCTGTTTTTT
>.|once|TRBV2|TRBJ1-4
CASHQTTGYNEKLFF
TGTGCCAGCCACCAAACGACAGGCTATAATGAAAAACTGTTTTTT
>.|.|TRBV9|TRBJ2-3
CASSVESGSIFDTQYF
TGTGCCAGCAGCGTAGAGTCGGGATCTATTTTCGATACGCAGTATTTT
>TRBD1|.|TRBV25-1|TRBJ1-1
CASSGQGAFTEAFF
TGTGCCAGCAGCGGACAGGGGGCATTCACTGAAGCTTTCTTT
>TRBD1|.|TRBV3-1/TRBV3-2|TRBJ1-1
CASSQRTGIGNTEAFF
TGTGCCAGCAGCCAACGGACAGGGATAGGGAACACTGAAGCTTTCTTT
>TRBD2|once|TRBV5-6|TRBJ2-7
CASSKRLAGLYEQYF
TGTGCCAGCAGCAAGAGACTAGCGGGACTCTACGAGCAGTACTTC
>.|.|TRBV7-9|TRBJ2-1
CASSFRDAYNEQFF
TGTGCCAGCAGCTTCCGGGACGCCTACAATGAGCAGTTCTTC
>TRBD1|.|TRBV30|TRBJ2-6
CAWIHSGQGPSGANVLTF
TGTGCCTGGATCCACTCGGGACAGGGACCCTCTGGGGCCAACGTCCTGACTTTC
>.|once|TRBV7-2|TRBJ1-1
CASSLTRGMNTEAFF
TGTGCCAGCAGCTTGACACGGGGGATGAACACTGAAGCTTTCTTT
>.|once|TRBV29-1|TRBJ1-1
CSAGLQGTEAFF
TGCAGCGCTGGACTCCAGGGCACTGAAGCTTTCTTT
>.|.|TRBV10-3|TRBJ1-2
CAISVGTSRNWDGYTF
TGTGCCATCAGTGTCGGGACATCCCGAAATTGGGATGGCTACACCTTC
>.|.|TRBV7-2|TRBJ2-7
CASSLAQGFNEQYF
TGTGCCAGCAGCTTAGCCCAGGGTTTCAACGAGCAGTACTTC
>.|.|TRBV6-5|TRBJ2-3
CASTWEGTDTQYF
TGTGCCAGCACCTGGGAGGGCACAGATACGCAGTATTTT
>.|.|TRBV28|TRBJ1-2
CASSLPGSLGYTF
TGTGCCAGCAGTTTGCCAGGGTCACTAGGCTACACCTTC
>.|.|TRBV5-5|TRBJ1-4
CASSLWDIDEKLFF
TGTGCCAGCAGCTTGTGGGACATCGATGAAAAACTGTTTTTT
>.|.|TRBV19|TRBJ1-1
CASSMFANTEAFF
TGTGCCAGTAGTATGTTTGCGAACACTGAAGCTTTCTTT
>TRBD2|.|TRBV28|TRBJ2-1
CASSTGTSGRARQFF
TGTGCCAGCAGTACAGGGACTAGCGGGAGGGCCAGGCAGTTCTTC
>TRBD1|.|TRBV28|TRBJ2-5
CASGLWTGGQETQYF
TGTGCCAGCGGCCTGTGGACAGGGGGACAAGAGACCCAGTACTTC
>TRBD2|.|TRBV6-1|TRBJ2-1
CASSESPGGGDEQFF
TGTGCCAGCAGTGAATCCCCGGGAGGTGGGGATGAGCAGTTCTTC
>.|.|TRBV18|TRBJ1-2
CASSPTGGGGPYGYTF
TGTGCCAGCTCACCAACTGGGGGAGGCGGACCTTATGGCTACACCTTC
>TRBD1|.|TRBV4-2|TRBJ1-1
CASSLEDRRNTEAFF
TGTGCCAGCAGCCTCGAGGACAGGAGGAACACTGAAGCTTTCTTT
>.|.|TRBV4-1|TRBJ1-1
CASSSRIKMNTEAFF
TGCGCCAGCAGCTCAAGAATCAAGATGAACACTGAAGCTTTCTTT
>.|few|TRBV30|TRBJ1-1
CAWSRGGTEAFF
TGTGCCTGGAGTAGGGGTGGCACTGAAGCTTTCTTT
>.|.|TRBV28|TRBJ1-4
CASSLGSEWGEKLFF
TGTGCCAGCAGTTTAGGGTCAGAATGGGGGGAAAAACTGTTTTTT
>.|.|TRBV19|TRBJ1-1
CASSVLSGAFF
TGTGCCAGTAGTGTTCTATCTGGAGCTTTCTTT
>TRBD1|.|TRBV4-1|TRBJ2-7
CASSQDRQGSSYEQYF
TGCGCCAGCAGCCAAGACAGACAGGGTAGTTCCTACGAGCAGTACTTC
>.|.|TRBV7-2|TRBJ1-3
CASSATGPGNTIYF
TGTGCCAGCAGCGCCACGGGGCCTGGAAACACCATATATTTT